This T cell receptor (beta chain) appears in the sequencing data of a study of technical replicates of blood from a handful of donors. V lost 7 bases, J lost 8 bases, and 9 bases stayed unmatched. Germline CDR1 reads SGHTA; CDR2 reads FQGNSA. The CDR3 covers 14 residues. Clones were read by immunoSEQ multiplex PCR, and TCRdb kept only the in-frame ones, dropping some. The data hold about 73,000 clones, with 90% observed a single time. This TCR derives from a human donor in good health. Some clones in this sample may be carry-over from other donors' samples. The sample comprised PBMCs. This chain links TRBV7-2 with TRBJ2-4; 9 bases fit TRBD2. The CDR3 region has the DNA TGTGCCAGCACATCCTCGGGACTAGCTGACATTCAGTACTTC. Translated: CASTSSGLADIQYF.